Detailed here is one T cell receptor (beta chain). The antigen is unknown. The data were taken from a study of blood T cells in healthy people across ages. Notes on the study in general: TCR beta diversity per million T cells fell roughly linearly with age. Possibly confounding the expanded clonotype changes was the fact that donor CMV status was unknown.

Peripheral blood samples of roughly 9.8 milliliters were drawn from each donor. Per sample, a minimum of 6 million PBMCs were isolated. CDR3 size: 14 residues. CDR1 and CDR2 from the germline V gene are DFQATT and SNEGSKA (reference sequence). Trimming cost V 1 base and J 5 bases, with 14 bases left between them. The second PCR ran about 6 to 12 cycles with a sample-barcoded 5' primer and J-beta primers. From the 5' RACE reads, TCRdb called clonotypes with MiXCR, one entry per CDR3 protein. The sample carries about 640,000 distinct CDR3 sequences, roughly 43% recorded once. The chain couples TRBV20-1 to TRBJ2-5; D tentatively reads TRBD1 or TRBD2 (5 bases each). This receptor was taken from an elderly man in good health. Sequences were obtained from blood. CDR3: CSARVEGLGETQYF. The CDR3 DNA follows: TGCAGTGCTAGAGTTGAGGGGCTGGGGGAGACCCAGTACTTC.